This TCR beta chain was sequenced in a study of T-cell memory formation after mild COVID-19. Study at large: The TCR clusters were mostly specific to one donor. Study-wide points: CD4+ bias marked clones expanding day 15 to 37, unlike balanced contracting clones.

In TCRdb, the 5' RACE reads were re-called with MiXCR into one record per CDR3 protein. This table holds about 100,000 distinct CDR3 sequences, approximately 15% found once. There are 15 residues in the CDR3. V was cut by 3 bases and J by 2 bases, with 14 bases left in between. Per the germline V gene, CDR1 is SGDLS and CDR2 is YYNGEE. Of note for this clonotype: What it binds is unknown.

The chain links TRBV9 to TRBJ1-1; D may be TRBD1 (5 bases). This TCR came from a man aged 18-30 years who had mild COVID-19 (a few samples of this study predate the infection). Cell type and time point are not known. Sequencing was done on a sample of PBMCs or a T cell subset sorted from them (not recorded which). Written as DNA, the CDR3 is TGTGCCAGCAGCGGAGTCGGGGGGGTTAACACTGAAGCTTTCTTT. Translated: CASSGVGGVNTEAFF.